A single sample gave rise to the 27 T cell receptor beta chains below, sequenced in a study of sequential checkpoint blockade in melanoma. Measured with immunoSEQ multiplex PCR; TCRdb has only the in-frame clones, and not every one. The repertoire holds 40,000 or so clones, with 84% as singletons. Treatment specified: randomized to nivolumab then ipilimumab (arm A) or the reverse (arm B). Sample: CD8+ T cells sorted from blood (inferred from file names), taken from a patient given nivolumab and ipilimumab in sequence. The receptor source for this set is a human donor with melanoma.

This clone is termed medium-sized. This chain uses TRBV5-6 with TRBJ2-7; D perhaps matches TRBD2 (6 bases). The CDR3 contains 13 residues. Germline V gives CDR1 SGHDT, CDR2 YYEEEE. V shed 1 base and J shed 7 bases, with 12 bases lying between them. The CDR3 loop reads CASSLPGVWEQYF. The CDR3 DNA is TGTGCCAGCAGCTTGCCGGGAGTATGGGAGCAGTACTTC.

The chain recombines TRBV7-8 with TRBJ2-7; possible D gene TRBD2, 5 bases. Germline V CDR1 and CDR2: SGHVS, FQNEAQ. CDR3 length equals 14 residues. The V and J ends lost 5 bases and 0 bases respectively, with 11 bases between them. CDR3 bases: TGTGCCAGCAGCCCAGCCGGGATCTCCTACGAGCAGTACTTC. Residues: CASSPAGISYEQYF.

This clone was recorded only once. The chain carries TRBV6-5 and TRBJ2-7, with a possible D match to TRBD1 (6 bases). Germline V gives CDR1 MNHEY, CDR2 SVGAGI. V dropped 5 bases and J dropped 5 bases, with 10 bases sitting between them. The CDR3 spans 12 residues. The CDR3 loop reads CASSHPGDEQYF. DNA for the CDR3: TGTGCCAGCAGTCACCCAGGGGACGAGCAGTACTTC.

The chain carries TRBV28 and TRBJ2-7, with 11 nucleotides matching TRBD2. CDR3 length: 16 amino acids. The germline CDR1 and CDR2 sequences are MDHEN and SYDVKM. The V gene end was trimmed by 7 bases and the J gene end by 6 bases; junction bases not matched to a gene: 14. CDR3 coding DNA: TGTGCCAGCACAAAAAATCGGGAGACTAGCGGGACCGAGCAGTACTTC. Its translation is CASTKNRETSGTEQYF.

The CDR3 loop reads CASSWGAGGQDTQYF. The CDR3 DNA sequence: TGTGCCAGCAGCTGGGGGGCGGGAGGTCAAGATACGCAGTATTTT. The chain has TRBV5-4 and TRBJ2-3, with 8 bases that match TRBD2. The CDR3 is made up of 15 amino acids. With 3 bases clipped from V and 5 bases from J, the junction kept 8 bases outside the gene matches. Germline CDR1 SGHNT, CDR2 YYREEE (reference sequence).

Here the CDR3 reads CASSQGRLLEQYF. The CDR3 DNA is TGTGCCAGCAGCCAGGGTCGGCTGCTCGAGCAGTACTTC. The chain has TRBV6-1 and TRBJ2-5; possibly TRBD1 for D (5 bases). The J call may be wrong; the DNA end is better matched by TRBJ2-7. Germline CDR1 is MNHNS and CDR2 is SASEGT. CDR3 length: 13 residues.

The V gene is TRBV5-4, the J gene TRBJ2-7; 7 positions match TRBD1. This CDR3 region has 16 residues. The ends lost 2 bases at V and 2 bases at J; junction bases unmatched: 10. Germline lookup yields CDR1 SGHNT and CDR2 YYREEE (reference sequence). The CDR3 sequence: CASSLEMGTAAYEQYF. DNA of the CDR3: TGTGCCAGCAGCTTAGAAATGGGGACAGCCGCCTACGAGCAGTACTTC.

The chain couples TRBV7-9 to TRBJ2-3; D not resolved. Trimming took off 6 bases at V and 0 bases at J, with 7 bases between the two ends. The CDR3 consists of 13 residues. CDR1 is SEHNR, CDR2 FQNEAQ, per germline (reference sequence). This CDR3 is CASSLYSTDTQYF. The CDR3 nucleotides are TGTGCCAGCAGTTTATATAGCACAGATACGCAGTATTTT.

The chain is built from TRBV4-1 and TRBJ2-5; TRBD1 aligns across 8 bases. The last part of the DNA fits TRBJ2-7 better; the J call may be wrong. This CDR3 comprises 15 residues. Per the germline V gene, CDR1 is MGHRA and CDR2 is YSYEKL. The CDR3 DNA is TGCGCCAGCAGCCAAGACCCGGGACAGGCCTACGAGCAGTACTTC. It yields the protein CASSQDPGQAYEQYF.

The rearrangement joins TRBV4-1 to TRBJ1-1, with unresolved D. Trimming cost V 2 bases and J 1 base, with 5 bases left between them. Germline V CDR1 and CDR2: MGHRA, YSYEKL. The CDR3 length is 13 residues. In DNA form, the CDR3 reads TGCGCCAGCAGCCAAAACGGGAACACTGAAGCTTTCTTT. Protein: CASSQNGNTEAFF.

This clone was observed a handful of times. The chain has TRBV25-1 and TRBJ2-1, with D perhaps matching TRBD2 (6 bases). CDR1 MGHDK and CDR2 SYGVNS come from the germline V gene. Trimming removed 5 bases at V and 8 bases at J, with 19 bases between. CDR3 length: 15 residues. The chain's CDR3 is CASSPDGMWGDEQFF. The CDR3 DNA reads as TGTGCCAGCAGTCCGGACGGGATGTGGGGGGATGAGCAGTTCTTC.

The chain employs TRBV5-1 and TRBJ1-4; D might be TRBD1 (6 bases). Between the trimmed V and J ends, which lost 4 bases and 4 bases, there was a span of 14 bases. The CDR3 totals 15 residues. The germline gives CDR1 SGHRS, CDR2 YFSETQ. The CDR3 nucleotides read TGCGCCAGCAGCATCTCAGGGGCTTATAATGAAAAACTGTTTTTT. It codes for CASSISGAYNEKLFF.

The chain combines TRBV7-9 with TRBJ2-3; D is perhaps TRBD2 (6 bases). Between the trimmed V and J ends, which lost 4 bases and 0 bases, there was a span of 14 bases. The CDR3 is 16 residues long. The germline V gene has CDR1 SEHNR and CDR2 FQNEAQ (reference sequence). CDR3 in DNA: TGTGCCAGCAGCTCCACTGGAGGGGCTAGCACAGATACGCAGTATTTT. This translates into CASSSTGGASTDTQYF.

In nucleotides, the CDR3 is TGTGCCAGCAGCTCGACTAGCGGGTACGAGCAGTACTTC. Encoded protein: CASSSTSGYEQYF. The gene calls are TRBV5-6 and TRBJ2-7; TRBD2 matches at 10 bases. The CDR3 has 13 amino acids. V lost 3 bases to trimming and J lost 4 bases; unmatched junction nucleotides: 1. Germline V CDR1 and CDR2: SGHDT, YYEEEE.

The chain joins TRBV5-4 to TRBJ1-2; TRBD1 aligns across 7 bases. Germline values: CDR1 SGHNT, CDR2 YYREEE (reference sequence). J gave up 4 bases and V 6 bases, and 3 bases lay outside the gene matches. The CDR3 runs 12 residues. CDR3 coding DNA: TGTGCCAGCACCGCAGGGGGCTATGGCTACACCTTC. It yields the protein CASTAGGYGYTF.

The CDR3 coding sequence is TGTGCCAGCAGCTTAGCGCTCGGACTAGCGTCGACTGGGAATGAGCAGTTCTTC. Protein sequence: CASSLALGLASTGNEQFF. The genes are TRBV7-6 and TRBJ2-1; 9 bases fit TRBD2. The V segment lost 0 bases and the J segment 7 bases; nucleotides outside the gene matches: 13. This CDR3 region has 18 residues. Germline V CDR1 and CDR2: SGHVS, FNYEAQ.

The chain joins TRBV2 to TRBJ1-1, with D hard to call. In germline, CDR1 is SNHLY, CDR2 FYNNEI. The CDR3 is made up of 11 amino acids. V was cut by 6 bases and J by 3 bases, with 5 bases left in between. The CDR3 bases are TGTGCCAGCAGCCCGTACACTGAAGCTTTCTTT. Protein: CASSPYTEAFF.

The chain joins TRBV19 to TRBJ1-5, with D unclear. Trimming stripped 10 bases from V and 0 bases from J, with 16 bases between. This CDR3 spans 15 amino acids. The germline gives CDR1 LNHDA, CDR2 SQIVND (reference sequence). CDR3 in DNA: TGTGCCACCCAAGAGGAGAACATTAGCAATCAGCCCCAGCATTTT. It encodes CATQEENISNQPQHF. The whole variable domain, filled in from reference TRBV19 and TRBJ1-5, reads DGGITQSPKYLFRKEGQNVTLSCEQNLNHDAMYWYRQDPGQGLRLIYYSQIVNDFQKGDIAEGYSVSREKKESFPLTVTSAQKNPTAFYLCATQEENISNQPQHFGDGTRLSIL.

The gene calls are TRBV7-6 and TRBJ1-1; possibly TRBD1 for D (6 bases). V was pared by 2 bases and J by 4 bases, with 8 bases between. The germline gives CDR1 SGHVS, CDR2 FNYEAQ. There are 13 residues in the CDR3. The CDR3 nucleotides are TGTGCCAGCAGCTTATCAGGGGCCACTGAAGCTTTCTTT. It specifies CASSLSGATEAFF. Based on the CDR3 plus reference TRBV7-6 and TRBJ1-1, the full variable domain is GAGVSQSPRYKVTKRGQDVALRCDPISGHVSLYWYRQALGQGPEFLTYFNYEAQQDKSGLPNDRFSAERPEGSISTLTIQRTEQRDSAMYRCASSLSGATEAFFGQGTRLTVV.

V is TRBV7-9 and J is TRBJ2-7, with 7 bases lining up with TRBD2. This CDR3 is 14 amino acids long. Trimming took 5 bases from V and 6 from J; bases not matched to a gene: 10. Germline CDR1 SEHNR, CDR2 FQNEAQ (reference sequence). The CDR3 reads CASSPTTSISEQYF. CDR3 DNA: TGTGCCAGCAGCCCAACGACTAGCATCTCCGAGCAGTACTTC.

This sequence joins TRBV27 and TRBJ1-5; D is possibly TRBD1 (5 bases). The CDR3 sequence is 16 residues long. V was shortened by 3 bases and J by 7 bases, with 19 bases between the two germline ends. The V gene's germline CDR1 is MNHEY and CDR2 SMNVEV (reference sequence). This CDR3 reads CASSFIPLVGGQPQHF. The CDR3 DNA reads as TGTGCCAGCAGTTTTATCCCTTTGGTGGGGGGACAGCCCCAGCATTTT.

The V gene is TRBV6-1, the J gene TRBJ1-2; D not certain. With 10 bases removed from V and 1 base from J, the gap between germline ends came to 7 bases. Germline V CDR1 and CDR2: MNHNS, SASEGT. The CDR3 has 11 residues. CDR3 nucleotide sequence: TGTGCCACTACAGATAACTATGGCTACACCTTC. This sequence encodes CATTDNYGYTF.

This clone is a singleton in its sample. The V call is TRBV7-9, the J call TRBJ2-7, with D maybe TRBD2 (6 bases). Trimming removed 0 bases from V and 0 bases from J, with 12 bases in between. This CDR3 is 16 amino acids long. Germline CDR1 and CDR2: SEHNR and FQNEAQ (reference sequence). CDR3: CASSLAEGRSSYEQYF. As DNA, the CDR3 is TGTGCCAGCAGCTTAGCGGAGGGCCGGAGCTCCTACGAGCAGTACTTC.

This chain joins TRBV9 and TRBJ2-3, with D perhaps TRBD2 (6 bases). CDR1 SGDLS and CDR2 YYNGEE come from the germline V gene. The CDR3 has 14 amino acids. V was shortened by 3 bases and J by 1 base, with 9 bases between the two germline ends. CDR3 amino acids: CASSEERGTDTQYF. CDR3 DNA sequence: TGTGCCAGCAGCGAAGAGCGGGGCACAGATACGCAGTATTTT.

This chain connects TRBV5-1 to TRBJ1-1; TRBD1 agrees at 11 bases. This CDR3 is built from 14 residues. Germline CDR1 is SGHRS and CDR2 is YFSETQ. After removal of 3 bases from V and 6 bases from J, the junction contained 4 bases not matched to a gene. In nucleotides, the CDR3 is TGCGCCAGCAGCTGGGGACAGGGGGTTCCTGAAGCTTTCTTT. Amino acid sequence: CASSWGQGVPEAFF.

The CDR3 DNA follows: TGTGCCAGCAGCAAGAGGCAATCGGTCCCGACAGGGGGCCGGGACTATGGCTACACCTTC. Its protein product is CASSKRQSVPTGGRDYGYTF. The rearrangement uses TRBV21-1 and TRBJ1-2; the DNA was not compared with TRBD1, the D call given in the table. TRBV21-1 is described as a pseudogene. The CDR3 runs to 20 residues.

This rearrangement joins TRBV2 to TRBJ2-2; a weak D match, TRBD1 (7 bases). The CDR3 contains 15 residues. Per the germline V gene, CDR1 is SNHLY and CDR2 is FYNNEI. Between the trimmed V and J ends, which lost 2 bases and 4 bases, there was a span of 11 bases. The CDR3 region has the DNA TGTGCCAGCAGTGAACAGGGGGGAGGCACCGGGGAGCTGTTTTTT. Protein sequence: CASSEQGGGTGELFF. Full variable domain (remainder filled in from reference TRBV2 and TRBJ2-2): EPEVTQTPSHQVTQMGQEVILRCVPISNHLYFYWYRQILGQKVEFLVSFYNNEISEKSEIFDDQFSVERPDGSNFTLKIRSTKLEDSAMYFCASSEQGGGTGELFFGEGSRLTVL.